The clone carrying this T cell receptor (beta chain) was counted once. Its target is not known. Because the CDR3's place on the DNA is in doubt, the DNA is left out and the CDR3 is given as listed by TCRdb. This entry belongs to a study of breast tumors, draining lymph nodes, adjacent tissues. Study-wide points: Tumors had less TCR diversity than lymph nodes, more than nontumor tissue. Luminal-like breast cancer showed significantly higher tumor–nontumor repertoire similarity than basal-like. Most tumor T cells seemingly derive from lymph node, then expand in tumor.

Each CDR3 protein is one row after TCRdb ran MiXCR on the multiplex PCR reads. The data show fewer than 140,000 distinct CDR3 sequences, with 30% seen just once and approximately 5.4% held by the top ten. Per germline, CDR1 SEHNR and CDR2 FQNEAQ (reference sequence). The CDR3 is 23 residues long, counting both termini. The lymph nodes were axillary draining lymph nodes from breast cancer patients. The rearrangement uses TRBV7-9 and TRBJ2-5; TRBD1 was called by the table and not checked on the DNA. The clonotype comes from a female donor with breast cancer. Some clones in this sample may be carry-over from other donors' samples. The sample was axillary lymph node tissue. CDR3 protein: CASSFYICSAPRPGGGLYETQYF.